Following are 32 T cell receptor beta chains from one sample sequenced in a study of T-cell memory formation after mild COVID-19. TCRdb used MiXCR to reprocess the 5' RACE reads, holding one entry per CDR3 protein. In the table there are fewer than 300,000 distinct CDR3 sequences, approximately 15% of which are singletons. Sample: PBMCs or a T cell subset sorted from them (not recorded which). All receptors come from a man younger than 35 who had mild COVID-19 (a few samples of this study predate the infection). Cell type and time point are not known.

This clonotype was seen ten or more times. The V gene is TRBV5-1, the J gene TRBJ1-1, with a weak D call TRBD1 (5 bases). In germline, CDR1 is SGHRS, CDR2 YFSETQ. Trimming pared 2 bases from V and 6 bases from J, leaving 17 bases between. The CDR3 runs 15 residues. In DNA, the CDR3 is TGCGCCAGCAGCTTCGTTGGGGGGACCCAGTCTGAAGCTTTCTTT. Translation gives CASSFVGGTQSEAFF.

This chain uses TRBV19 with TRBJ2-4; D tentatively fits TRBD1 or TRBD2 (5 bases each). CDR3 length: 15 residues. Germline V lookup: CDR1 LNHDA, CDR2 SQIVND (reference sequence). The V end was cut by 7 bases, the J end by 8 bases, with 21 bases between. In DNA form, the CDR3 reads TGTGCCAGTAACCCCTCGGGGCCCAGAGGGGACATTCAGTACTTC. Encoded protein: CASNPSGPRGDIQYF.

In its sample, this clonotype was seen many times. CDR3 sequence reads: CASSQSLGTGEKLFF. The CDR3 DNA follows: TGCGCCAGCAGCCAATCGCTAGGGACAGGAGAAAAACTGTTTTTT. The chain carries TRBV4-3 and TRBJ1-4, with 8 bases lining up with TRBD1. The V gene's germline CDR1 is LGHNA and CDR2 YSLEER. V lost 2 bases, J lost 8 bases, and 7 bases stayed unmatched. The CDR3 loop spans 15 amino acids.

The chain is built from TRBV9 and TRBJ2-1; D remains unclear. This CDR3 spans 14 amino acids. The V and J ends lost 4 bases and 6 bases respectively, with 14 bases between them. Germline V gives CDR1 SGDLS, CDR2 YYNGEE. CDR3 sequence reads: CASSPSGSSNEQFF. The CDR3 DNA reads as TGTGCCAGCAGCCCTTCCGGGTCTTCCAATGAGCAGTTCTTC.

The chain links TRBV5-5 to TRBJ2-5; D may be TRBD1 (5 bases). Germline loops: CDR1 SGHKS, CDR2 YYEKEE (reference sequence). The CDR3 loop spans 13 amino acids. V shed 2 bases and J shed 5 bases, with 10 bases lying between them. The chain's CDR3 is CASSFQAGETQYF. In DNA form, the CDR3 reads TGTGCCAGCAGCTTCCAGGCAGGGGAGACCCAGTACTTC.

V and J are TRBV7-9 and TRBJ2-3, with a weak D call TRBD2 (6 bases). This CDR3 comprises 13 residues. From germline, CDR1 is SEHNR and CDR2 FQNEAQ (reference sequence). Trimming took off 4 bases at V and 8 bases at J, with 13 bases between the two ends. CDR3 residues: CASSSPSVRTQYF. The CDR3 region has the DNA TGTGCCAGCAGCTCTCCTAGCGTGCGTACGCAGTATTTT.

This clonotype was detected a few times. The CDR3 bases are TGCGCCAGCAGCCCGACCGGGGGGATAAACACTGAAGCTTTCTTT. Translating gives CASSPTGGINTEAFF. This chain uses TRBV4-1 with TRBJ1-1; D possibly corresponds to TRBD1 (5 bases). CDR1 is MGHRA and CDR2 is YSYEKL in the germline V gene. The ends were cut back, 4 bases at V and 2 bases at J, with 14 bases in the middle. The CDR3 consists of 15 residues.

At least ten counts were recorded for this clonotype. V gene TRBV7-2 combines with J gene TRBJ2-2; D call uncertain. Germline CDR1 reads SGHTA; CDR2 reads FQGNSA. Trimming took 2 bases from V and 0 from J, leaving 10 bases between them. The CDR3 loop spans 16 amino acids. CDR3 DNA: TGTGCCAGCAGCTTACTGGGTCTTACGAACACCGGGGAGCTGTTTTTT. Translated, it gives CASSLLGLTNTGELFF.

This clonotype showed up just a few times. The rearrangement links TRBV18 to TRBJ2-2, with 8 positions matching TRBD1. The germline V gene encodes CDR1 KGHSH and CDR2 LQKENI. With V trimmed by 3 bases and J by 3 bases, 3 bases remained unmatched. The length of the CDR3 is 15 residues. As DNA, the CDR3 is TGTGCCAGCTCACCCCAGGGACAGGACACCGGGGAGCTGTTTTTT. It encodes CASSPQGQDTGELFF.

This clonotype has a count of ten or more. The chain joins TRBV7-2 to TRBJ1-1, with D possibly matching TRBD1 (6 bases). This CDR3 has 15 amino acids. Between the trimmed V and J ends, which lost 1 base and 3 bases, there was a span of 12 bases. CDR1 SGHTA and CDR2 FQGNSA come from the germline V gene. The CDR3 region is CASSLVGARDTEAFF. For the CDR3, the DNA is TGTGCCAGCAGCTTAGTGGGGGCGAGAGACACTGAAGCTTTCTTT. Full variable domain (remainder filled in from reference TRBV7-2 and TRBJ1-1): GAGVSQSPSNKVTEKGKDVELRCDPISGHTALYWYRQSLGQGLEFLIYFQGNSAPDKSGLPSDRFSAERTGGSVSTLTIQRTQQEDSAVYLCASSLVGARDTEAFFGQGTRLTVV.

This clonotype was detected only a few times. This sequence joins TRBV5-1 and TRBJ2-1, with unresolved D. V lost 5 bases, J lost 3 bases, and 12 bases lay in between. Per the germline V gene, CDR1 is SGHRS and CDR2 is YFSETQ. The CDR3 totals 14 residues. The CDR3 sequence is CASRRPRDYNEQFF. The CDR3 DNA is TGCGCCAGCAGGCGTCCTAGAGACTACAATGAGCAGTTCTTC.

This clonotype has a count of ten or more. The rearrangement uses TRBV12-3 or TRBV12-4 and TRBJ2-6; a possible D gene is TRBD2 (6 bases). V lost 6 bases to trimming and J lost 2 bases, with 14 bases between them. The length of the CDR3 is 16 residues. CDR3 loop: CASSPRLVAGANVLTF. The CDR3 nucleotides are TGTGCCAGCAGCCCCAGACTAGTAGCTGGGGCCAACGTCCTGACTTTC.

This clonotype was counted a few times. The chain links TRBV6-5 to TRBJ1-6; D is undetermined. Germline lookup yields CDR1 MNHEY and CDR2 SVGAGI. V was pared by 6 bases and J by 7 bases, with 13 bases between. This CDR3 is 14 amino acids long. For the CDR3, the DNA is TGTGCCAGCAGGTCTACGGGTTCCAATTCACCCCTCCACTTT. Residues: CASRSTGSNSPLHF.

V usage is TRBV4-3 and J usage is TRBJ2-5, with TRBD2 matching 9 bases. This CDR3 is built from 16 residues. Germline V gene data show CDR1 as LGHNA and CDR2 as YSLEER. The V and J ends lost 4 bases and 2 bases, in that order; junction bases with no gene match: 8. CDR3 sequence (DNA): TGCGCCAGCAGCCGAAGCCTAGCGGGGCTACAAGAGACCCAGTACTTC. Protein product: CASSRSLAGLQETQYF.

This clonotype was counted at least ten times. V and J are TRBV7-8 and TRBJ2-3, with D tentatively TRBD1 (5 bases). Trimming shortened V by 1 base and J by 6 bases, and 11 bases separated the two germline ends. Looked up from germline, CDR1 is SGHVS and CDR2 is FQNEAQ. CDR3 length: 14 amino acids. DNA of the CDR3: TGTGCCAGCAGCTTAGTGACAGCCCCGGATACGCAGTATTTT. Its protein product is CASSLVTAPDTQYF.

The V call is TRBV15, the J call TRBJ2-7, with a possible D match to TRBD1 (6 bases). This CDR3 comprises 12 residues. The germline V gene encodes CDR1 LNHNV and CDR2 YYDKDF (reference sequence). V was clipped by 6 bases and J by 3 bases, with 9 bases between them. This CDR3 reads CATSRDNYEQYV. In DNA, the CDR3 is TGTGCCACCAGTCGGGACAACTACGAGCAGTACGTC.

This clonotype has a handful of counts. V gene TRBV7-9 combines with J gene TRBJ2-1; unclear D gene. V was trimmed by 5 bases and J by 7 bases, leaving 15 bases between them. Germline CDR1 and CDR2: SEHNR and FQNEAQ (reference sequence). This CDR3 contains 14 residues. DNA for the CDR3: TGTGCCAGCAGCATAGACCCGTTCTCTAATGAGCAGTTCTTC. Translated, it gives CASSIDPFSNEQFF.

This clonotype was counted once. The chain links TRBV5-5 to TRBJ1-5, with unresolved D. This CDR3 region has 16 residues. V was shortened by 0 bases and J by 4 bases, with 14 bases between the two germline ends. Germline CDR1 SGHKS, CDR2 YYEKEE (reference sequence). DNA of the CDR3: TGTGCCAGCAGCTTGGCCGGAGGGTCTAATAATCAGCCCCAGCATTTT. Protein: CASSLAGGSNNQPQHF.

The chain couples TRBV12-3 or TRBV12-4 to TRBJ2-6; possibly TRBD2 for D (6 bases). The length of the CDR3 is 14 residues. Deletions cut 7 bases from V and 1 base from J, with 8 bases between. The CDR3 is CASTGGSGANVLTF. The CDR3 bases are TGTGCCAGCACCGGGGGATCTGGGGCCAACGTCCTGACTTTC.

In this sample, this clonotype turned up a few times. The CDR3: CASSGQGWGSPLHF. The CDR3 bases are TGTGCCAGCAGCGGACAGGGCTGGGGTTCACCCCTCCACTTT. This chain uses TRBV7-3 with TRBJ1-6; 8 bases fit TRBD1. The germline V gene encodes CDR1 SGHTA and CDR2 FQGTGA. J was trimmed by 9 bases and V by 5 bases; bases with no gene match: 6. The CDR3 covers 14 residues.

V usage is TRBV4-3 and J usage is TRBJ1-1; D not resolved. Germline CDR1 is LGHNA and CDR2 is YSLEER. V was trimmed by 2 bases and J by 0 bases, leaving 7 bases between them. CDR3 length: 14 residues. CDR3 nucleotide sequence: TGCGCCAGCAGCCAAACGGGGATGAACACTGAAGCTTTCTTT. Its protein is CASSQTGMNTEAFF.

This clonotype was found many times. Germline is not matched at one junction end, which may reflect a read error. The chain carries TRBV7-2 and TRBJ1-1; perhaps TRBD1 as D (6 bases). This CDR3 spans 12 amino acids. From germline, CDR1 is SGHTA and CDR2 FQGNSA. CDR3 residues: CASSQGGTEAFF. CDR3 nucleotides: TGCGCCAGCAGCCAAGGGGGGACTGAAGCTTTCTTT.

Ten or more counts support this clonotype. The gene calls are TRBV7-2 and TRBJ2-6, with 7 nucleotides matching TRBD1. V lost 1 base and J lost 9; bases outside the gene matches: 0. Germline loops: CDR1 SGHTA, CDR2 FQGNSA. The CDR3 has 13 amino acids. In DNA form, the CDR3 reads TGTGCCAGCAGCTTAGGACAGGGCAACGTCCTGACTTTC. This gives the protein CASSLGQGNVLTF.

This clonotype was counted a few times. This rearrangement joins TRBV20-1 to TRBJ2-3; D is undetermined. Germline loops: CDR1 DFQATT, CDR2 SNEGSKA (reference sequence). V lost 4 bases and J lost 4, with 6 bases in between. The CDR3 is 11 residues long. CDR3 DNA sequence: TGCAGTGCTACCAGCGCAGATACGCAGTATTTT. This sequence encodes CSATSADTQYF.

The table lists this clonotype with many counts. The gene calls are TRBV24-1 and TRBJ2-3; 7 bases align to TRBD1. The CDR3 has 15 amino acids. The junction had 6 bases not matched to a gene; V was cut back by 4 bases and J by 3 bases. Germline V gene data show CDR1 as KGHDR and CDR2 as SFDVKD. CDR3 nucleotide sequence: TGTGCCACCAGTGAAGGGGGCGCGGTAACAGATACGCAGTATTTT. Protein product: CATSEGGAVTDTQYF.

This clonotype was seen more than once but under ten times. The genes are TRBV4-1 and TRBJ2-7, with D possibly TRBD1 on 6 matching bases. Germline V gene data show CDR1 as MGHRA and CDR2 as YSYEKL. This CDR3 is 15 amino acids long. Trimming left V 1 base short and J 6 bases short, with 16 bases between. The CDR3 region has the DNA TGCGCCAGCAGCCAAGTAGAGGGGGATCTGCGCGAGCAGTACTTC. This sequence encodes CASSQVEGDLREQYF.

This clonotype was observed a few times. The chain joins TRBV4-3 to TRBJ2-7; D is ambiguous. Trimming left V 1 base short and J 5 bases short, with 12 bases between. Germline V lookup: CDR1 LGHNA, CDR2 YSLEER. CDR3 length equals 14 residues. The DNA of the CDR3 is TGCGCCAGCAGCCAAGGAGGACGGTTGAACGAGCAGTACTTC. It is translated as CASSQGGRLNEQYF.

The CDR3 sequence is CSARDRVAGTPVAQYF. The CDR3 bases are TGCAGTGCTAGAGATCGGGTAGCGGGCACTCCCGTGGCCCAGTACTTC. V and J are TRBV20-1 and TRBJ2-5; 7 bases match TRBD2. Germline V lookup: CDR1 DFQATT, CDR2 SNEGSKA (reference sequence). V was clipped by 0 bases and J by 9 bases; unmatched bases: 16. The CDR3 is 16 residues long.

At least ten counts were recorded for this clonotype. The chain recombines TRBV29-1 with TRBJ1-1, with D perhaps TRBD1 (6 bases). V lost 5 bases to trimming and J lost 3 bases, with 16 bases between them. Germline CDR1 and CDR2: SQVTM and ANQGSEA. The CDR3 is 14 residues long. CDR3 in amino acids: CSVPGGGQDTEAFF. In nucleotides, the CDR3 is TGCAGCGTTCCTGGGGGGGGGCAGGACACTGAAGCTTTCTTT.

CDR3 nucleotides: TGCGCCAGCAGCTTGGTTCCGGGATCGGATGAAAAACTGTTTTTT. Its protein product is CASSLVPGSDEKLFF. The V gene is TRBV5-1, the J gene TRBJ1-4; no definite D call. Trimming shortened V by 0 bases and J by 6 bases, and 12 bases separated the two germline ends. The CDR3 covers 15 residues. Germline values: CDR1 SGHRS, CDR2 YFSETQ.

Comments on this clonotype: Without the conserved terminal phenylalanine or tryptophan, this CDR3 likely stems from a read error. The DNA is left out, because the CDR3 cannot be placed on it with certainty; the CDR3 is given as TCRdb lists it. This chain links TRBV5-6 with TRBJ2-7; whether TRBD1, the table's D call, matches the DNA was not checked. Germline CDR1 and CDR2: SGHDT and YYEEEE. The CDR3 is 11 amino acids long, termini counted. This CDR3 is CASSLGGTPRP.

Only a few counts were recorded for this clonotype. The rearrangement links TRBV20-1 to TRBJ1-3, with unresolved D. Germline V gives CDR1 DFQATT, CDR2 SNEGSKA (reference sequence). The CDR3 is 13 amino acids. V lost 3 bases, J lost 4 bases, and 10 bases lay in between. The CDR3 loop is CSARRLIGNTIYF. CDR3 bases: TGCAGTGCTAGGCGGTTAATAGGAAACACCATATATTTT.